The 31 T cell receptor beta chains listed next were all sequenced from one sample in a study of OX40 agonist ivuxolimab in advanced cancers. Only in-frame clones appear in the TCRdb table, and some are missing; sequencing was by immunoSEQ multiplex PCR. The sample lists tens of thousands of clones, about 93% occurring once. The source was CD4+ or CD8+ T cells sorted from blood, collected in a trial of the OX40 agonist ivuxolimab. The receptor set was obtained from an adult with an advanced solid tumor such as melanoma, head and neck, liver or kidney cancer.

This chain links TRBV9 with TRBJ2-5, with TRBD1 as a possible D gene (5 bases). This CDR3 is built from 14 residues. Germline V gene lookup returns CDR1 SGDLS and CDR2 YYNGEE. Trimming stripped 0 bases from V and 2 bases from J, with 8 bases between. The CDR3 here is CASSVGDSQETQYF. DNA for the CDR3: TGTGCCAGCAGCGTAGGCGACAGTCAAGAGACCCAGTACTTC. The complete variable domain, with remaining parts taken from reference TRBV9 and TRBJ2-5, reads DSGVTQTPKHLITATGQRVTLRCSPRSGDLSVYWYQQSLDQGLQFLIQYYNGEERAKGNILERFSAQQFPDLHSELNLSSLELGDSALYFCASSVGDSQETQYFGPGTRLLVL.

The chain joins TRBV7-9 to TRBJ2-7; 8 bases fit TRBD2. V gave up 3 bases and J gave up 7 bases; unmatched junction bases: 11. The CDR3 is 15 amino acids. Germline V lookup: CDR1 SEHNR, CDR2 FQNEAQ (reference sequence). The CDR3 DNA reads TGTGCCAGCAGCTTGGCCTCGGGGGGGCCCAAAGAGCAGTACTTC. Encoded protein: CASSLASGGPKEQYF.

This chain's CDR3 is CASSSPGQGLGYTF. The CDR3 DNA is TGTGCCAGCAGTTCTCCGGGACAGGGGCTCGGCTACACCTTC. The chain is built from TRBV27 and TRBJ1-2; 10 bases are a match to TRBD1. CDR3 length equals 14 residues. V shed 4 bases, J shed 8 bases, and the junction held 7 bases outside the gene matches. The germline V gene has CDR1 MNHEY and CDR2 SMNVEV (reference sequence).

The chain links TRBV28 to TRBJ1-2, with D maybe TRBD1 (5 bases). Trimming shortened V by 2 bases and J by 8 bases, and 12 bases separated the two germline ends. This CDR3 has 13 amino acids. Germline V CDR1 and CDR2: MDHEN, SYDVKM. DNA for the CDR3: TGTGCCAGCAGTTTACTGGGGGTGAAGGGCTACACCTTC. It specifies CASSLLGVKGYTF.

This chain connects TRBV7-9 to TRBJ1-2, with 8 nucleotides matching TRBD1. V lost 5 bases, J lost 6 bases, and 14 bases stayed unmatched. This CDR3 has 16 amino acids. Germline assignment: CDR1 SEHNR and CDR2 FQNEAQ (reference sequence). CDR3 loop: CASSPRGQGASDGYTF. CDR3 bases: TGTGCCAGCAGCCCCCGGGGGCAGGGGGCGAGCGATGGCTACACCTTC.

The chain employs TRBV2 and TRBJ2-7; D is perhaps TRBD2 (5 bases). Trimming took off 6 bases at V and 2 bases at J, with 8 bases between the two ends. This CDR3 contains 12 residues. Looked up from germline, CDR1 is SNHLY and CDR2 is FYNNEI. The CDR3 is CASRLAAYEQYF. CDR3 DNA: TGTGCCAGCAGGCTAGCCGCCTACGAGCAGTACTTC.

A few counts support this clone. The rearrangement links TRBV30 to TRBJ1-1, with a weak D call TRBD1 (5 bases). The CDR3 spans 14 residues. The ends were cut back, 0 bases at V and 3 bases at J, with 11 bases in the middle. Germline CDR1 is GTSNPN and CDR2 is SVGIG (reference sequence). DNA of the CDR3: TGTGCCTGGAGTGTACTTGGGGGATACACTGAAGCTTTCTTT. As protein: CAWSVLGGYTEAFF. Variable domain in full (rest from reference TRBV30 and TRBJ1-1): SQTIHQWPATLVQPVGSPLSLECTVEGTSNPNLYWYRQAAGRGLQLLFYSVGIGQISSEVPQNLSASRPQDRQFILSSKKLLLSDSGFYLCAWSVLGGYTEAFFGQGTRLTVV.

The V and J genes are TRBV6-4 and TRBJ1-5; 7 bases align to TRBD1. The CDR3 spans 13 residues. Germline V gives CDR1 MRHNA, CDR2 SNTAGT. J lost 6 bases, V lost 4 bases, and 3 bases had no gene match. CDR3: CASSAGTAQPQHF. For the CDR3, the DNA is TGTGCCAGCAGTGCCGGGACAGCTCAGCCCCAGCATTTT.

The CDR3 coding sequence is TGTGCCAGTAGCTTCTTTGCAGATGAGCGTGGGTTTGATACGCAGTATTTT. It codes for CASSFFADERGFDTQYF. The chain has TRBV19 and TRBJ2-3; unclear D gene. Germline values: CDR1 LNHDA, CDR2 SQIVND (reference sequence). The germline V and J ends were trimmed by 6 bases and 6 bases, with 25 bases remaining between them. This CDR3 has 17 amino acids. Looking up the rest from reference TRBV19 and TRBJ2-3 gives the full variable domain: DGGITQSPKYLFRKEGQNVTLSCEQNLNHDAMYWYRQDPGQGLRLIYYSQIVNDFQKGDIAEGYSVSREKKESFPLTVTSAQKNPTAFYLCASSFFADERGFDTQYFGPGTRLTVL.

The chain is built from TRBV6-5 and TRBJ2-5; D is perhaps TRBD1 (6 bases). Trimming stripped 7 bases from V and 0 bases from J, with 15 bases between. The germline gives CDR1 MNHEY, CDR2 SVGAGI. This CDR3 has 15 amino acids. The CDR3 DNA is TGTGCCAGCACCCCGGGACACATGTACCAAGAGACCCAGTACTTC. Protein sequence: CASTPGHMYQETQYF.

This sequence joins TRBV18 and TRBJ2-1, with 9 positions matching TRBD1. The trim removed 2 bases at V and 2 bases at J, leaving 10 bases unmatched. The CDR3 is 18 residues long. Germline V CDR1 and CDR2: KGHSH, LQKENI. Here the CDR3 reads CASSPSGTGPTPYNEQFF. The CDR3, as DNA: TGTGCCAGCTCACCATCCGGGACAGGGCCAACCCCCTACAATGAGCAGTTCTTC.

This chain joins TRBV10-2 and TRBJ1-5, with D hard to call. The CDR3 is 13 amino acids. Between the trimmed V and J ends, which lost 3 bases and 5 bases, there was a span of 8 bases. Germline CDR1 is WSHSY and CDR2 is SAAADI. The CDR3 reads CASSEGRHQPQHF. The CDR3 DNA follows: TGCGCCAGCAGTGAAGGGAGGCATCAGCCCCAGCATTTT.

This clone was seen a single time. DNA for the CDR3: TGCGCCAGCAGTATCGGACAGGGGCGGGTGGAGACCCAGTACTTC. Amino acid sequence: CASSIGQGRVETQYF. This chain joins TRBV4-1 and TRBJ2-5, with TRBD1 matching 9 bases. CDR3 length: 15 residues. The J segment lost 5 bases and the V segment lost 6 bases, leaving 10 bases of the junction unmatched. The germline V gene encodes CDR1 MGHRA and CDR2 YSYEKL.

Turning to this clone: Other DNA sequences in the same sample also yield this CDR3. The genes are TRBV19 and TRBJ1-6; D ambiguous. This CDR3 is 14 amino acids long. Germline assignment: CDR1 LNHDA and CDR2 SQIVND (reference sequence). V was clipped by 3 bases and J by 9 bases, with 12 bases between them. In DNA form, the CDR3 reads TGTGCCAGTAGTATCGGCGGTCTTGGTTCACCCCTCCACTTT. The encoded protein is CASSIGGLGSPLHF.

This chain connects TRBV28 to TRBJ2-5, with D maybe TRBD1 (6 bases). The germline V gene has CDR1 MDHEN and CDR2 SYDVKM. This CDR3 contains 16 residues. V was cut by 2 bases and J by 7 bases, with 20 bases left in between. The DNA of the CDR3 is TGTGCCAGCAGTTTAACGGACAGCCCGGCTCTTGGGACCCAGTACTTC. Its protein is CASSLTDSPALGTQYF. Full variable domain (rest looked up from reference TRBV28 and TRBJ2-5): DVKVTQSSRYLVKRTGEKVFLECVQDMDHENMFWYRQDPGLGLRLIYFSYDVKMKEKGDIPEGYSVSREKKERFSLILESASTNQTSMYLCASSLTDSPALGTQYFGPGTRLLVL.

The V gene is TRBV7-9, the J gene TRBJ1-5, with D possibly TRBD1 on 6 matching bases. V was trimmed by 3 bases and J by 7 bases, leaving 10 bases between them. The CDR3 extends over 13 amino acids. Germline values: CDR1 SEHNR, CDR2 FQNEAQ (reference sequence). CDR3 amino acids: CASSFKGGQPQHF. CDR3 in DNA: TGTGCCAGCAGCTTCAAGGGGGGACAGCCCCAGCATTTT.

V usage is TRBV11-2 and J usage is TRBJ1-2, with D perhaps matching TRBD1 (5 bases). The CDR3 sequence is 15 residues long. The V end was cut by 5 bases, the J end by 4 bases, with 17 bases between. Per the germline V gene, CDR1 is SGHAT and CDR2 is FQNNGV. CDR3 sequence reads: CASSPSGQDFYGYTF. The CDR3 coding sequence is TGTGCCAGCAGCCCTTCGGGGCAGGACTTCTATGGCTACACCTTC.

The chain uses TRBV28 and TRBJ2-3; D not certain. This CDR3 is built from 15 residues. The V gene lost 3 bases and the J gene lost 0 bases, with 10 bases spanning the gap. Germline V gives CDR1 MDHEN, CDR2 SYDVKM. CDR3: CASSFVRISTDTQYF. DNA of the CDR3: TGTGCCAGCAGTTTTGTTAGAATTAGCACAGATACGCAGTATTTT.

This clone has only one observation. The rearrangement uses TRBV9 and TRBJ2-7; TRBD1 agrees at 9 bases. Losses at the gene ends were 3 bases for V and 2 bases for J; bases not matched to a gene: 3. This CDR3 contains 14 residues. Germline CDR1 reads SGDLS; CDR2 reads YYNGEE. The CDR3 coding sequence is TGTGCCAGCAGCGCCGGGACAGGGACCTACGAGCAGTACTTC. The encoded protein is CASSAGTGTYEQYF.

The CDR3 bases are TGTGCCAGCAGTTTATCAGAGGGGGGCTGGGCAGATACGCAGTATTTT. It specifies CASSLSEGGWADTQYF. The rearrangement links TRBV27 to TRBJ2-3; D might be TRBD1 or TRBD2, each matching 6 bases. The V end was cut by 0 bases, the J end by 4 bases, with 14 bases between. This CDR3 comprises 16 residues. Per the germline V gene, CDR1 is MNHEY and CDR2 is SMNVEV (reference sequence).

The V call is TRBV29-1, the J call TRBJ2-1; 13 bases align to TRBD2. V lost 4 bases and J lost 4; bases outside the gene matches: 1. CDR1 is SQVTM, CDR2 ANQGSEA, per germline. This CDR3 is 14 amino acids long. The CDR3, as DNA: TGCAGCGTTGGACTAGCGGGGGGTTACAATGAGCAGTTCTTC. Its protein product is CSVGLAGGYNEQFF.

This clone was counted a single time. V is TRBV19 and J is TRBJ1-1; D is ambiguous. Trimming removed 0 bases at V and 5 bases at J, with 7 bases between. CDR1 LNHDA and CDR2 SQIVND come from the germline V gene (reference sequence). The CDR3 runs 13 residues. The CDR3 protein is CASSIDGETEAFF. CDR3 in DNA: TGTGCCAGTAGTATAGATGGGGAGACTGAAGCTTTCTTT.

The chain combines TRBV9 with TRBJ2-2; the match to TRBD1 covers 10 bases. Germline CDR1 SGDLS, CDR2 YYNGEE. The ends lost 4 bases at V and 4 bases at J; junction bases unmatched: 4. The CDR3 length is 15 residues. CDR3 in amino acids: CASSTRQGATGELFF. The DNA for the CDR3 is TGTGCCAGCAGCACCCGACAGGGGGCCACCGGGGAGCTGTTTTTT.

The CDR3 here is CASGELVMGKETQYF. The CDR3 region has the DNA TGTGCCAGCGGGGAACTAGTAATGGGGAAAGAGACCCAGTACTTC. The chain is built from TRBV6-5 and TRBJ2-5, with TRBD2 as a possible D gene (5 bases). V lost 8 bases, J lost 3 bases, and 19 bases lay in between. CDR1 and CDR2 (germline): MNHEY, SVGAGI. This CDR3 is built from 15 residues.

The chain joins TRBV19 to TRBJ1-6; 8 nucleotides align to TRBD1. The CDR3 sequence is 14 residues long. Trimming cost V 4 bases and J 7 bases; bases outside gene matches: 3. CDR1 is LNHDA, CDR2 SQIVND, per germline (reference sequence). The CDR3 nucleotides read TGTGCCAGTAGTAGACAGGGGCGGAATTCACCCCTCCACTTT. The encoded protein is CASSRQGRNSPLHF.

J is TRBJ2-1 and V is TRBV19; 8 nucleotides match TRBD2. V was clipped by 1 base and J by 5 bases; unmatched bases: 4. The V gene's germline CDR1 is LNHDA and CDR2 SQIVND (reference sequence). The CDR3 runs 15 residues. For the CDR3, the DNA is TGTGCCAGTAGTATAGTCGGGGGGGCCCACAATGAGCAGTTCTTC. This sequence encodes CASSIVGGAHNEQFF.

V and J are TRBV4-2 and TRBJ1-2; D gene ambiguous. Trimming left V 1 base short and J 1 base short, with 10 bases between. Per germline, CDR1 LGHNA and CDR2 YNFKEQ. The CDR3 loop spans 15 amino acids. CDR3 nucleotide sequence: TGTGCCAGCAGCCAAGGAACCCTGAATAACTATGGCTACACCTTC. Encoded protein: CASSQGTLNNYGYTF.

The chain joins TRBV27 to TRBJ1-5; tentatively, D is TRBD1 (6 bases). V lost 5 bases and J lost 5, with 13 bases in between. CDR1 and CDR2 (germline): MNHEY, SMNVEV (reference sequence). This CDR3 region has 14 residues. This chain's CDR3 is CASSPYRDDQPQHF. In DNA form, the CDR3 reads TGTGCCAGCAGTCCCTACAGGGACGATCAGCCCCAGCATTTT.

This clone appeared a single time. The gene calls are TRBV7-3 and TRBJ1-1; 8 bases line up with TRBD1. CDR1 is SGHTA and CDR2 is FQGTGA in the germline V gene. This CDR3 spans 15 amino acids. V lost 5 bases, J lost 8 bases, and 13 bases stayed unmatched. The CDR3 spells CASSPNGQGASEAFF. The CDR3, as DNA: TGTGCCAGCAGCCCGAATGGGCAGGGGGCGTCCGAAGCTTTCTTT. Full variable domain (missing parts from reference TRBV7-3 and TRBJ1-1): GAGVSQTPSNKVTEKGKYVELRCDPISGHTALYWYRQSLGQGPEFLIYFQGTGAADDSGLPNDRFFAVRPEGSVSTLKIQRTERGDSAVYLCASSPNGQGASEAFFGQGTRLTVV.

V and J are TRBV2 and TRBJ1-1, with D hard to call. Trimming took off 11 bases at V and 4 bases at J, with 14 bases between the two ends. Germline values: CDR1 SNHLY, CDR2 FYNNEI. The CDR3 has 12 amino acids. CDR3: CARNTWGTEAFF. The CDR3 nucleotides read TGTGCCCGTAATACCTGGGGCACTGAAGCTTTCTTT.

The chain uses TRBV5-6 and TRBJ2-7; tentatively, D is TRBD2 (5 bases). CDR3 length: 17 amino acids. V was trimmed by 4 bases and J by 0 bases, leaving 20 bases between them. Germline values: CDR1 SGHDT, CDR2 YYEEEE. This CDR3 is CASSRRQTTSSSYEQYV. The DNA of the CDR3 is TGTGCCAGCAGCCGGAGGCAGACGACTTCGAGCTCCTACGAGCAGTACGTC.